This T cell receptor (beta chain) was recovered during a study of blood T cell repertoires in COVID-19. In the study overall: COVID-19 samples, acute and convalescent, were from the United States, Italy and Spain. PBMCs, B-cell-depleted T cells, or T cells provided the cDNA or gDNA that made up the material.

TCRdb's table, derived via immunoSEQ multiplex PCR, lists solely in-frame clones and lacks some. The sample holds roughly 200,000 clones, roughly 82% seen once. The CDR3 runs 14 residues. Germline V CDR1 and CDR2: SEHNR, FQNEAQ (reference sequence). V shed 5 bases and J shed 0 bases, with 9 bases lying between them. This clonotype was obtained from a human donor in a cohort sampled during active COVID-19. The material sequenced was peripheral blood. J is TRBJ2-3 and V is TRBV7-9; D unresolved. CDR3 residues: CASSRVESTDTQYF. The CDR3, as DNA: TGTGCCAGCAGCCGGGTGGAAAGCACAGATACGCAGTATTTT. Drawing the rest from reference TRBV7-9 and TRBJ2-3, the complete variable domain is DTGVSQNPRHKITKRGQNVTFRCDPISEHNRLYWYRQTLGQGPEFLTYFQNEAQLEKSRLLSDRFSAERPKGSFSTLEIQRTEQGDSAMYLCASSRVESTDTQYFGPGTRLTVL.